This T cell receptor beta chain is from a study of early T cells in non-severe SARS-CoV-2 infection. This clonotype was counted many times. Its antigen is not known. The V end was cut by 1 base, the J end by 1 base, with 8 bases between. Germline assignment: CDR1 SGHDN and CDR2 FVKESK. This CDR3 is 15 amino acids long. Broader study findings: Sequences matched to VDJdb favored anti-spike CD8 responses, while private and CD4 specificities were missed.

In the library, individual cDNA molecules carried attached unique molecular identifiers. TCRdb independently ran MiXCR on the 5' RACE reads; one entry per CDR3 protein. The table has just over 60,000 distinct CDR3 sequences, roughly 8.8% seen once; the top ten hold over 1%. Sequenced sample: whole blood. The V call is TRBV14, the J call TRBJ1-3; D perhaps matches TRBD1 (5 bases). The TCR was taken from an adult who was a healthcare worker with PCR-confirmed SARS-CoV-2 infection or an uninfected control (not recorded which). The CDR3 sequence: CASSQGRGSGNTIYF. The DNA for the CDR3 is TGTGCCAGCAGCCAAGGAAGGGGATCTGGAAACACCATATATTTT.